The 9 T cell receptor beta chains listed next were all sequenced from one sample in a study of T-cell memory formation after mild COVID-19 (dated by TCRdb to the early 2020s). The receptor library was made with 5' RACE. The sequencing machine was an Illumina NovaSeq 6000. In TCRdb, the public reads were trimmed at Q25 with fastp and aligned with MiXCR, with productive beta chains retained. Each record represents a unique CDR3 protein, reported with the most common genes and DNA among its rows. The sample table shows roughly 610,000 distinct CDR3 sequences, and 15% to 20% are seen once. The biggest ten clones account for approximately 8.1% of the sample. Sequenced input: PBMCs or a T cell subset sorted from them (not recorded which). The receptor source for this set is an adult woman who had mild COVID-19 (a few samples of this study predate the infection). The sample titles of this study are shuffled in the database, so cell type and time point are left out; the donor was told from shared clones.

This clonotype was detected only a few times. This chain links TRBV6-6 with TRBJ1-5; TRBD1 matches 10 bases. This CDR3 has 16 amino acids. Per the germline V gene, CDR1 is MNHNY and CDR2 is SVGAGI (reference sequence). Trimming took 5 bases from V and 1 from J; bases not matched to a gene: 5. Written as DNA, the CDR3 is TGTGCCAGCAGTCCGGGGACAGGGGAGAGCAATCAGCCCCAGCATTTT. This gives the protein CASSPGTGESNQPQHF.

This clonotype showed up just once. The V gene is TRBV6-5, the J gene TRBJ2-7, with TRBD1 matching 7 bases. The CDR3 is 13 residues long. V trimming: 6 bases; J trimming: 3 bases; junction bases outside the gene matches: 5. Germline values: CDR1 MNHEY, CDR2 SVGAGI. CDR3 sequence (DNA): TGTGCCAGCAGGGGGACAGAGGTCTACGAGCAGTACTTC. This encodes CASRGTEVYEQYF.

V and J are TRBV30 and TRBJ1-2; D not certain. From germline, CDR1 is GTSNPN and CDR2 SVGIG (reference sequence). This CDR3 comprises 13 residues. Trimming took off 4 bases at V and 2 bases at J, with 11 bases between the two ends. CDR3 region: CAWKDRGNYGYTF. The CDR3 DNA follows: TGTGCCTGGAAAGACCGTGGAAACTATGGCTACACCTTC.

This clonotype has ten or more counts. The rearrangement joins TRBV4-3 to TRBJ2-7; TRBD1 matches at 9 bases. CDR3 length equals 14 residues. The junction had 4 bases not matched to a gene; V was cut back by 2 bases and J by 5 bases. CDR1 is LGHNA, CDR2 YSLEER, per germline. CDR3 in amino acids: CASSQLTGGNEQYF. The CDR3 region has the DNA TGCGCCAGCAGCCAACTAACAGGGGGCAACGAGCAGTACTTC.

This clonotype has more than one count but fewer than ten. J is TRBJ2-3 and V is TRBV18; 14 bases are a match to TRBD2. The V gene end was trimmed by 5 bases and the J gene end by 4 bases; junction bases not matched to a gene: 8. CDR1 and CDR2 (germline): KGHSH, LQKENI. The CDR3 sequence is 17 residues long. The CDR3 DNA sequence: TGTGCCAGCTCATCGGGACTAGCGGGAGTCCAGGCAGATACGCAGTATTTT. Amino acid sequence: CASSSGLAGVQADTQYF.

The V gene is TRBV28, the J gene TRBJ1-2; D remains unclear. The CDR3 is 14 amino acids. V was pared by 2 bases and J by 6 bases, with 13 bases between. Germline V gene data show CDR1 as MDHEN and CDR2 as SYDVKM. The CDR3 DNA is TGTGCCAGCAGTTTAATGGCCAGGTTGGATGGCTACACCTTC. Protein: CASSLMARLDGYTF.

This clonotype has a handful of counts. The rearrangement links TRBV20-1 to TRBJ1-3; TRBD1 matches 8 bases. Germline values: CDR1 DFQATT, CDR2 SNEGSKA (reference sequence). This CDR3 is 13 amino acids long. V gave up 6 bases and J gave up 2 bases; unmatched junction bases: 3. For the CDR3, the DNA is TGCAGTGCCAGGGGGCCGGCTGGAAACACCATATATTTT. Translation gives CSARGPAGNTIYF.

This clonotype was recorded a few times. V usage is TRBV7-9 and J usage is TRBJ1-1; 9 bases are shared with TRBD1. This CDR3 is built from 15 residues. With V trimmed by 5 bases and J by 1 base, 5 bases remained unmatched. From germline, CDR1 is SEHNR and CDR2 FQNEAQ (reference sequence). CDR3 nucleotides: TGTGCCAGCAGCGGCTGGACAGGGGAGAACACTGAAGCTTTCTTT. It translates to CASSGWTGENTEAFF.

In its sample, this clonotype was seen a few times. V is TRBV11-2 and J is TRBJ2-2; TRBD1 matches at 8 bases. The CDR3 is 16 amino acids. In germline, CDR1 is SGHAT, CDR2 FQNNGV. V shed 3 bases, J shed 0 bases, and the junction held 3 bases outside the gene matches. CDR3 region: CASSFAQGANTGELFF. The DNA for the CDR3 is TGTGCCAGCAGCTTCGCACAGGGGGCGAACACCGGGGAGCTGTTTTTT.